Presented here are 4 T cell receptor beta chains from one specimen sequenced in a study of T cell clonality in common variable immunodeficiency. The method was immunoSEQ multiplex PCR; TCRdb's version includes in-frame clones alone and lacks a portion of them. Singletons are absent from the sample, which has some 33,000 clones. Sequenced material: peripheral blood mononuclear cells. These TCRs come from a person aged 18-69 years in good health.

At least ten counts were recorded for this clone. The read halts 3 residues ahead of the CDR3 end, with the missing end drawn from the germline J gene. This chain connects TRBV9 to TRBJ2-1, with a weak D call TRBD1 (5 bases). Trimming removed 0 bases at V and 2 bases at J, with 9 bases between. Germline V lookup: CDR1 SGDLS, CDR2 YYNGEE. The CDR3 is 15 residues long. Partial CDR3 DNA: TGTGCCAGCAGCGTAGACAGGTCCACCTACAATGAG. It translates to CASSVDRSTYNE. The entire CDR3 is CASSVDRSTYNEQFF.

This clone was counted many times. Partial CDR3 DNA: TGTGCCAGCACCGGACAGGGGACGAACTACGAG. It encodes CASTGQGTNYE. The CDR3, in full, reads CASTGQGTNYEQYF. This chain joins TRBV2 and TRBJ2-7, with 9 bases that match TRBD1. The CDR3 end lies 3 residues beyond the end of the read and is filled in from the germline J gene. Losses at the gene ends were 7 bases for V and 3 bases for J; bases not matched to a gene: 7. CDR3 length: 14 amino acids. CDR1 SNHLY and CDR2 FYNNEI come from the germline V gene.

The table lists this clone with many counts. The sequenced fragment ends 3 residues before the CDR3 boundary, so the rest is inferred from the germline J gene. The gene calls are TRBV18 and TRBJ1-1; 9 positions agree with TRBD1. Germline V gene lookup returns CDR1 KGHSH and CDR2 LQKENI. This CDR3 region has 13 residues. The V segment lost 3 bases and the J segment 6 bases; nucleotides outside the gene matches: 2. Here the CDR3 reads CASSPRTGAEAFF. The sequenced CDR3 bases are TGTGCCAGCTCACCTAGGACAGGGGCTGAA.

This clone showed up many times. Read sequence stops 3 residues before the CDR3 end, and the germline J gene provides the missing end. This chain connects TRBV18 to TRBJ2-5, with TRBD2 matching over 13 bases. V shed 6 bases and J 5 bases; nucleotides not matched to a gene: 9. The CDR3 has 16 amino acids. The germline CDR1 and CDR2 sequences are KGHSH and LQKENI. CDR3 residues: CASSPKTSGRRETQYF. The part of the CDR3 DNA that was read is TGTGCCAGCTCCCCCAAGACTAGCGGGAGGCGGGAGACC.